This T cell receptor beta chain came from a study of T-cell memory formation after mild COVID-19. With constant-segment primers, 5'RACE yielded cDNA libraries of TCR alpha and TCR beta that carried sample barcodes and UMIs. Using its own MiXCR run on the 5' RACE reads, TCRdb lists one record per CDR3 protein. The top ten hold more than 20% of the sample, which has more than 250,000 distinct CDR3 sequences, 16% seen once. The CDR3 runs to 14 residues. V was cut by 1 base and J by 5 bases, with 11 bases left in between. Germline V gives CDR1 SGHNT, CDR2 YYREEE (reference sequence). A few counts support this clonotype. The antigen remains unidentified. Whole-study results and caveats: That cross-reactive memory joined was suggested by some responding clones appearing in pre-infection memory. Chiefly within CM and EM were the contracting CD4+ clones; CD8+ ones were within EMRA. Clones shrinking between day 15 and 85 showed a balanced CD4/CD8 split, and those that grew later tilted toward CD4+.

The sequencing sample was made of PBMCs or a T cell subset sorted from them (not recorded which). The clonotype comes from a man younger than 35 who had mild COVID-19 (a few samples of this study predate the infection). Cell type and time point are not known. V gene TRBV5-4 combines with J gene TRBJ2-3; maybe TRBD2 (6 bases). Here the CDR3 reads CASSLRLVGDTQYF. The CDR3 DNA follows: TGTGCCAGCAGCTTGAGACTAGTCGGAGATACGCAGTATTTT.